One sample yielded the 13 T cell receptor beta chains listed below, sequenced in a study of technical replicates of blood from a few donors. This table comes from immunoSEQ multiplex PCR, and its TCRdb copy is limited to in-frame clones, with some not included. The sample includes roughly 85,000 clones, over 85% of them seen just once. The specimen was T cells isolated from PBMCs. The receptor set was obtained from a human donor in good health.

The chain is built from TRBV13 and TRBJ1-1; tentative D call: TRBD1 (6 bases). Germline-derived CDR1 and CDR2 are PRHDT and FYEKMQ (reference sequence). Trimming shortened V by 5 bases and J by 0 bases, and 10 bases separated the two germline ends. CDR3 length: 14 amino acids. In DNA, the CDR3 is TGTGCCAGCAGCGTTGGACAGTTGAACACTGAAGCTTTCTTT. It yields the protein CASSVGQLNTEAFF.

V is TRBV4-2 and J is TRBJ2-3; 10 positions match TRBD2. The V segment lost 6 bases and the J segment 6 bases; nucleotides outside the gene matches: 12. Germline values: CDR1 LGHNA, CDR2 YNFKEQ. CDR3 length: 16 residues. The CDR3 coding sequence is TGTGCCAGCAGAGCCCAGAGCGGGAGGGTCCGGGATACGCAGTATTTT. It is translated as CASRAQSGRVRDTQYF.

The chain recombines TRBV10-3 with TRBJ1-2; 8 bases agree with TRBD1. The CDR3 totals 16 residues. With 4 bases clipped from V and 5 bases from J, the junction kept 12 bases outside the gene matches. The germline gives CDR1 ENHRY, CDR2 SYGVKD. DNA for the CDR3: TGTGCCATCAGTGCTGGACAGGGTCGATCCCTTTATGGCTACACCTTC. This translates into CAISAGQGRSLYGYTF.

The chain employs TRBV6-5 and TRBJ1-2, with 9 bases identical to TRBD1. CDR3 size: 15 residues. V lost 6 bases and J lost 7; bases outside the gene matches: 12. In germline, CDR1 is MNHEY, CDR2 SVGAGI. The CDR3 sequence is CASSYHRGRLTGYTF. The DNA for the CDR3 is TGTGCCAGCAGCTACCACAGGGGGCGCCTGACTGGCTACACCTTC.

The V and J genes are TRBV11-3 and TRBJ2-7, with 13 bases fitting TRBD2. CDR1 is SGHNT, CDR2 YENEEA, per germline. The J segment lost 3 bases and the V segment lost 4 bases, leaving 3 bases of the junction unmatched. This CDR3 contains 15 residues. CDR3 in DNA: TGTGCCAGCAGCTCGGGACTAGCGGGGAACTACGAGCAGTACTTC. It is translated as CASSSGLAGNYEQYF. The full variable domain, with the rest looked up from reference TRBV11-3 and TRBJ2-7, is EAGVVQSPRYKIIEKKQPVAFWCNPISGHNTLYWYLQNLGQGPELLIRYENEEAVDDSQLPKDRFSAERLKGVDSTLKIQPAELGDSAVYLCASSSGLAGNYEQYFGPGTRLTVT.

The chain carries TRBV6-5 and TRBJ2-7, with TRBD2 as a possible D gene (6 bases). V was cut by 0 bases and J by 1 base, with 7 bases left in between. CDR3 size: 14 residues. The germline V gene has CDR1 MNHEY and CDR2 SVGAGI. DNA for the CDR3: TGTGCCAGCAGTTACTCTGGGGGGTCCTACGAGCAGTACTTC. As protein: CASSYSGGSYEQYF.

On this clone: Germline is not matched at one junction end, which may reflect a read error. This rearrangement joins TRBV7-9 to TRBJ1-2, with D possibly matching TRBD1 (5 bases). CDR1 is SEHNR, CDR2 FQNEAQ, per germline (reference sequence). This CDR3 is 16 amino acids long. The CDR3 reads CASSLAGQQVGYGYTF. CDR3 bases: TGTGCCAGCAGCCTAGCGGGCCAACAGGTGGGGTATGGCTACACCTTC.

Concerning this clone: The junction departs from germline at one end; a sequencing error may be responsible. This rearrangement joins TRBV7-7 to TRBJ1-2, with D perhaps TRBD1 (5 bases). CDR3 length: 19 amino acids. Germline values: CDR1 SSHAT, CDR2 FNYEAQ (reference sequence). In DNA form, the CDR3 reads TGTGCTAGCAGCTCAAAGCGGCTAGGCGGGGGGGGAAGGGACTATGGCTACACCTTC. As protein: CASSSKRLGGGGRDYGYTF.

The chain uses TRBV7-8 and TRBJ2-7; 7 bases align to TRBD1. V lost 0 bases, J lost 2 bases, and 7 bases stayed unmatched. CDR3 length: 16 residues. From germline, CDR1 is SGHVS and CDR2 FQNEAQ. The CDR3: CASSLALTGLAYEQYF. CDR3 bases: TGTGCCAGCAGCTTAGCGTTGACAGGGTTAGCCTACGAGCAGTACTTC.

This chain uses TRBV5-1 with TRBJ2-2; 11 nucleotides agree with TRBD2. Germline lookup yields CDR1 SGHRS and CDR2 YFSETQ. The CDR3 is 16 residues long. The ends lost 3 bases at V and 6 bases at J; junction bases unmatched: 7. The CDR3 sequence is CASSWALAGEAGELFF. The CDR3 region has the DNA TGCGCCAGCAGCTGGGCACTAGCGGGGGAAGCCGGGGAGCTGTTTTTT.

The CDR3 loop reads CASSLGHLDQPQHF. CDR3 nucleotide sequence: TGTGCCAGCAGCTTGGGACACCTCGATCAGCCCCAGCATTTT. The chain joins TRBV5-5 to TRBJ1-5; D ambiguous. Germline-derived CDR1 and CDR2 are SGHKS and YYEKEE (reference sequence). V lost 0 bases to trimming and J lost 5 bases, with 9 bases between them. This CDR3 comprises 14 residues.

This chain's CDR3 is CASSLQQDRLHF. CDR3 nucleotides: TGCGCCAGCAGCCTTCAACAGGACAGGCTCCACTTT. The chain is built from TRBV4-1 and TRBJ1-6; 7 positions match TRBD1. The CDR3 runs 12 residues. Unmatched junction bases numbered 7, after V lost 4 bases and J lost 16 bases. Looked up from germline, CDR1 is MGHRA and CDR2 is YSYEKL.

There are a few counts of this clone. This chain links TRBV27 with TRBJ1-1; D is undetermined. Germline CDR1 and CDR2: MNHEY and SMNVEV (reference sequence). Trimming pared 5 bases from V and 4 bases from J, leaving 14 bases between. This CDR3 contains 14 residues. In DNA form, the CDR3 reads TGTGCCAGCAGTACCCACGCACAGATCACTGAAGCTTTCTTT. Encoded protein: CASSTHAQITEAFF.